What follows are 5 T cell receptor beta chains derived from one specimen sequenced in a study of blood T cell repertoires in COVID-19 (dated by TCRdb to 2018 to 2020). Receptor amplification or capture employed the immunoSEQ multiplex PCR assay. TCRdb provides this immuneACCESS table in a form limited to in-frame rearrangements. Some clones are lacking; in checked studies, under half of them reflect an unresolved V gene, and why the rest are absent is not known. For this sample there are 200,000 to 250,000 clones; more than 85% appear just once. Of the sample, more than 2.5% falls within the top ten clones. The sequenced sample consisted of peripheral blood. These receptor sequences come from a man in his sixties with acute or convalescent COVID-19.

This chain uses TRBV4-2 with TRBJ1-4; 7 bases match TRBD1. The CDR3 totals 14 residues. Germline CDR1 LGHNA, CDR2 YNFKEQ. The V gene end was trimmed by 6 bases and the J gene end by 7 bases; junction bases not matched to a gene: 8. Written as DNA, the CDR3 is TGTGCCAGCAGAGAGAAGGGGGCAAGTGAAAAACTGTTTTTT. Its protein product is CASREKGASEKLFF.

This clone was counted once. The chain links TRBV7-3 to TRBJ1-3; tentative D call: TRBD1 (6 bases). The CDR3 spans 16 residues. V shed 2 bases and J shed 0 bases, with 11 bases lying between them. Germline V gene data show CDR1 as SGHTA and CDR2 as FQGTGA. The CDR3 DNA follows: TGTGCCAGCAGCTTAGGACAGTCTCTCTCTGGAAACACCATATATTTT. Translating it yields CASSLGQSLSGNTIYF.

This sequence joins TRBV5-6 and TRBJ1-1; D ambiguous. Trimming took 1 base from V and 0 from J, leaving 4 bases between them. Germline CDR1 reads SGHDT; CDR2 reads YYEEEE. The length of the CDR3 is 13 residues. The CDR3 is CASSLLLNTEAFF. The CDR3 DNA follows: TGTGCCAGCAGCTTGCTCTTGAACACTGAAGCTTTCTTT.

J is TRBJ2-3 and V is TRBV19; weak D call: TRBD1 (6 bases). In germline, CDR1 is LNHDA, CDR2 SQIVND (reference sequence). This CDR3 comprises 16 residues. Trimming took 3 bases from V and 0 from J, leaving 13 bases between them. The CDR3 sequence: CASSILDSASTDTQYF. The CDR3 DNA follows: TGTGCCAGTAGTATTTTGGACAGTGCTAGCACAGATACGCAGTATTTT.

V usage is TRBV6-1 and J usage is TRBJ2-2; 8 nucleotides agree with TRBD2. V shed 7 bases, J shed 6 bases, and the junction held 10 bases outside the gene matches. The CDR3 has 15 amino acids. Germline loops: CDR1 MNHNS, CDR2 SASEGT. The CDR3: CASTQTGTRPGELFF. CDR3 nucleotide sequence: TGTGCCAGCACCCAAACCGGGACTAGGCCCGGGGAGCTGTTTTTT.